This TCR beta chain derives from a study of cytomegalovirus exposure and HLA in healthy donors (TCRdb year 2017). About the study as a whole: An earlier analysis of more than 550 of the donors reported 276 Gb of sequence data and around 120 million unique TCR beta sequences obtained from roughly 180 million T cells. Donor age, sex, ethnicity and CMV serostatus were collected together with the repertoire data. In an earlier analysis of more than 550 of the donors, high-throughput TCR beta sequencing was used to judge whether each TCR beta V gene segment behaved as functional or pseudogenic. To predict cytomegalovirus infection status, the study brought together high-throughput TCR immunosequencing, statistical association of individual TCRs with disease status, and machine learning. The number of donors typed differed by locus, with about 629-630 for A, B, C, DRB1 and DQB1, 522 for DQA1, under 610 for DPA1, and around 430 for DPB1. Besides the first cohort of more than 650 subjects, a separate validation cohort made up of 95 to 150 different subjects was used. All discovery cohort repertoires had been generated on a single sequencing platform. Around 320 gigabases of sequencing data and 78 million or so unique TCR sequences were included in an early release covering 500 to 750 HLA-typed donors. The later analysis used no new phenotypic data to find candidate immune exposures, relying instead on TCR beta sequences and their occurrence across donors. A later genetic analysis used genome-wide SNP genotypes for about three fifths of the 666 donors, treating that subset as a discovery cohort. Of the roughly 390 genotyped donors, around 81% fell in the genetic ancestry cluster associated with self-reported Caucasian donors. Four to six DR-DQ haplotypes were handled as single units for association and clustering, since linkage in the cohort was strong. The T cell repertoires of several hundred subjects were profiled by immunosequencing and related to cytomegalovirus serostatus. In a later analysis, previously published TCR beta repertoires from 600 to 850 donors were re-analyzed and high-resolution HLA genotyping was added so that TCR occurrence patterns could be studied. Both class I and class II loci were covered by HLA typing, at four-digit resolution. On average, about 240,000 unique TCR beta nucleotide sequences were sequenced per donor among more than 350 genotyped donors of the cohort, with about 17% of those sequences being non-productive. The study was designed to test whether signatures of past pathogen exposure could be identified by cataloging public T cell receptors. Overall study results and their limits: The study listed 164 TCR beta chains as associated with cytomegalovirus. A group of highly shared sequence variants was considered likely to be a technical artifact of the sequencing pipeline. A further reported finding was that TCR beta sequences accurately predicted the HLA-A and HLA-B alleles for most subjects in the first cohort. When HLA alleles, especially DR and DQ, strongly co-occurred, attributing TCR associations to individual alleles was difficult. The presence/absence analyses assumed that sequencing depth was roughly uniform across donors, and that assumption may not be true. Because counts were too low, approximately 15 rarely observed V segments, including chromosome 9 orphons, were excluded from the earlier analysis of 587 of the donors. HLA typing was unavailable for some donors at each locus, so association tests used only the typed subset. A later analysis found that most CMV-associated TCR beta chains appeared HLA-restricted, with HLA associations seemingly driven largely by CMV exposure. According to the authors, the approach could potentially be generalized to other disease states and immunological phenotypes. V-gene and J-gene trimming of TCR beta chains was associated with a missense DCLRE1C variant in a later genetic analysis, and the association was replicated in an independent cohort. Linkage disequilibrium might explain the correlated functional status among segregating V segments, but an unknown experimental factor could not be ruled out. In a later analysis, the rate of TCR association differed among HLA loci, with DRB1 alleles having the most associated TCRs and HLA-C alleles having the fewest. While some public TCRs were present in many individuals, most TCR sequences turned up only very rarely across donors. A later analysis reported that several top co-occurrence clusters appeared linked to parvovirus B19, influenza, CMV and Epstein-Barr virus. For the cohort, immune exposure information was limited to CMV serostatus. Cytomegalovirus status was reported to be diagnosed by the classifier with high specificity and sensitivity in both the original and validation cohorts. In vitro tests confirmed that a few of the cytomegalovirus-associated TCR beta chains recognize cytomegalovirus antigens. A later analysis associated approximately 17,000 TCR beta sequences with specific HLA alleles at a false discovery rate of 0.05. In an earlier analysis of over 550 of the donors, most TCR beta V segments were observed in productive rearrangements about 87% or about 30% of the time, broadly matching IMGT annotations. The cohort was sequenced for TCR beta chains only, and without alpha or paired-chain data the features that could be detected were limited. In a later genetic analysis, fewer N-insertions in productive TCRs were reported among donors in an Asian-associated ancestry cluster than the approximately 710-donor mean. Some IMGT-functional V segments, including TRBV6-2 and TRBV6-3, could not be told apart with the 87-base-pair reads, so those segments were excluded. Compared with equally common non-associated chains, HLA-associated TCR beta chains in a later analysis were more clonally expanded and had lower generation probabilities.

The protocol used for the library was the immunoSEQ multiplex PCR assay. For the multiplex PCR, a mixture combining 60 forward primers for TCR Vbeta segments and 13 reverse primers for TCR Jbeta segments was used. The CDR3 region of rearranged TCR beta genes was amplified from genomic DNA with a multiplex PCR assay. Amplified TCR beta libraries were sequenced as 87-base-pair reads on the Illumina HiSeq System. In the source study's methods: Across the 670 or so repertoires, a later analysis counted 80 million or so unique TCR beta chains, roughly 11 million of which were shared by at least two donors. A nearest-neighbor algorithm error-corrected the raw reads and collapsed the reads into unique sequences, merging closely related sequences to remove PCR and sequencing errors. CDR3 sequences were aligned to IMGT reference sequences to assign V, D and J gene segments. For a sequence to be retained, a match of at least six nucleotides was required to both a V gene segment and a J gene segment. Rearrangements were called productive when the CDR3 lacked stop codons and stayed in frame with V and J; all others were non-productive. Following IMGT convention, CDR3 was defined as the stretch from the second conserved V-encoded cysteine to the conserved J-encoded phenylalanine. In an earlier analysis of approximately 590 of the donors, sequences lacking an unambiguous match to a single V gene segment were excluded. In an earlier analysis of approximately 500 of the donors, a V segment was called functional when productive rearrangements were above 56.7%, and segregating when the standard deviation between donors exceeded 5%. A statistical classification framework was built for diagnosing cytomegalovirus status from the catalog of TCR beta chain sequences. In a later analysis, TCR nucleotide sequences were compared against IMGT/GENE-DB human TR gene sequences so that V and J genes could be assigned. A later analysis assigned CDR3 sequences and most-parsimonious VDJ recombination scenarios with the TCRdist pipeline. A later analysis defined each TCR beta chain by its CDR3 amino acid sequence plus V-gene family, and excluded reads lacking a unique V-gene family. As a way to deal with suspected cross-contamination and a sequencing artifact, a later analysis dropped approximately 570 nucleotide sequences that were highly shared and had low generation probability. In a later analysis, a clonal expansion index for each public chain was calculated from normalized within-repertoire ranks of inferred template counts. In a later analysis, generation probabilities were computed with a VDJ recombination model fitted to out-of-frame rearrangements, and the resulting probabilities were checked against IGoR. In a later analysis, hypergeometric tests were used to score TCR-TCR, TCR-HLA and TCR-CMV co-occurrence, with a repertoire-size bias correction applied to TCR pairs. To estimate false discovery rates, a later analysis permuted the HLA or CMV assignments 20 times. In a later analysis, co-occurring TCRs were grouped with DBSCAN, and TCRdist sequence similarity was added when clustering was performed within HLA-allele-positive subsets. Repertoires with fewer than 30,000 or more than 120,000 public chains were left out of co-occurrence clustering, as were about 5 repertoires with anomalous nucleotide sharing. This is the immuneACCESS table as TCRdb keeps it, with only in-frame sequences that have V and J called. A part of the clones is gone; compared with another copy, unresolved V genes explain less than half, and the rest is unexplained. V and J calls and clone size are those listed in that table; D and trimming were worked out from the DNA. For this sample there are about 110,000 clones; 81% appear just once. The leading ten clones occupy 2.2% of the sample.

Looking up the germline V gene yields CDR1 SGHTA and CDR2 FQGNSA. V is clipped by 3 bases and J by 2 bases, and the sequence between their germline boundaries is 14 bases long. Including cysteine and phenylalanine, the CDR3 has 16 amino acids. The only DNA kept is the CDR3, 48 bases in frame from the first base. On this clone: The antigen it binds to is not known. No clone much larger than this one lies a single base away; base qualities are absent.

The cohort was made up of approximately 670 healthy bone marrow donors. At the time of sampling, every cohort member was nominally healthy, though immune exposures that went unrecorded were likely present. The donor was CMV seronegative and was included in the group of a few hundred seronegative cohort members. Every donor gave a peripheral blood sample, and the peripheral blood mononuclear cells from that sample were used for TCR beta sequencing. Genomic DNA extraction from the blood cell samples was performed with the Qiagen DNeasy Blood Extraction Kit. The clonotype originates from a woman aged 30 to 39 in good health and CMV-seronegative. Sequencing used PBMCs. The chain is assembled from TRBV7-2 and TRBJ2-1, with TRBD2 tentatively as D gene (6 bases match). In nucleotides, the sequence is TGTGCCAGCAGCTTTCCGGGAGAGGCCGCCTACAATGAGCAGTTCTTC. This yields the protein CASSFPGEAAYNEQFF.